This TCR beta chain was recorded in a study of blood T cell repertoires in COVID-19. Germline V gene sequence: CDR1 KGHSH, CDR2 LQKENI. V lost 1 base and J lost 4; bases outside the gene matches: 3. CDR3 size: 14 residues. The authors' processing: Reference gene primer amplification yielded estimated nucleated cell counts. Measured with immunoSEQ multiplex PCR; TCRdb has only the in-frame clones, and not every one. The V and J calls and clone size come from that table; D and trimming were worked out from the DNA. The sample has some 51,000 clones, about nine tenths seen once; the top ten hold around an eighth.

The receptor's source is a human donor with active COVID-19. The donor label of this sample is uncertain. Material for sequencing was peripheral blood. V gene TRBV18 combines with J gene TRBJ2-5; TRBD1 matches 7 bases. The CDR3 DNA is TGTGCCAGCTCACCACAACAGGGGCGAGAGACCCAGTACTTC. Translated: CASSPQQGRETQYF. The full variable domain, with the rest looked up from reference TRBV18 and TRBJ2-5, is NAGVMQNPRHLVRRRGQEARLRCSPMKGHSHVYWYRQLPEEGLKFMVYLQKENIIDESGMPKERFSAEFPKEGPSILRIQQVVRGDSAAYFCASSPQQGRETQYFGPGTRLLVL.